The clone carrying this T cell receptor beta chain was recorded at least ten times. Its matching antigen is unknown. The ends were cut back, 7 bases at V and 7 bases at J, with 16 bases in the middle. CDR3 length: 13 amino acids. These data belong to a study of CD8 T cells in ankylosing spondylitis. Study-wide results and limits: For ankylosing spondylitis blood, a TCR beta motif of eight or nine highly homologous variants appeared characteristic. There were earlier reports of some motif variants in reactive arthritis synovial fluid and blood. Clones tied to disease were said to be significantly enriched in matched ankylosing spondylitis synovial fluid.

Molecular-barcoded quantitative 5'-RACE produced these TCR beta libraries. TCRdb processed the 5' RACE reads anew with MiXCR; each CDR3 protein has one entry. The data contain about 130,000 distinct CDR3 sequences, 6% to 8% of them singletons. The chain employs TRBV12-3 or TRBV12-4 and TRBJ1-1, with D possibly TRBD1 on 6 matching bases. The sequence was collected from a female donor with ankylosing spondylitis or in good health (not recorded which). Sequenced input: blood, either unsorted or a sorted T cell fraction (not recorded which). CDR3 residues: CASTRGGLGEAFF. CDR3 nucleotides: TGTGCCAGCACACGCGGGGGGCTGGGTGAAGCTTTCTTT.